The present T cell receptor beta chain was sequenced within a study of T cell responses to AZD1222 COVID-19 vaccine. Across the whole study: Investigators merged groups given second doses at roughly 4 or roughly 12 weeks.

The data were produced by immunoSEQ multiplex PCR, yet TCRdb's version contains in-frame clones alone and is incomplete. The data contain 95,000 to 150,000 clones, around 85% of them seen just once; the ten biggest clones take up over 8%. Study-wide results and caveats: Dominant CD4 TCR responses targeted spike regions 160-218 and 743-854. Seropositive AZD1222 recipients at baseline numbered only five or six.

Per germline, CDR1 MNHEY and CDR2 SVGAGI. CDR3 length equals 15 residues. The V and J ends lost 0 bases and 1 base, in that order; junction bases with no gene match: 1. For this clone: Its antigen is not identified.

The receptor comes from an adult in good health. Sample: peripheral blood, taken on day 0 of AZD1222 vaccination. The genes are TRBV6-5 and TRBJ2-7, with 9 bases that match TRBD1. DNA for the CDR3: TGTGCCAGCAGTTACTCGGGACAGGGATCCTACGAGCAGTACTTC. This gives the protein CASSYSGQGSYEQYF.